These 26 T cell receptor beta chains came from one sample sequenced in a study of blood T cell repertoires in COVID-19. TCRdb's table, derived via immunoSEQ multiplex PCR, lists solely in-frame clones and lacks some. The sample holds 320,000 or so clones, 75% to 90% seen once. What was sequenced was PBMCs or T cells enriched from blood (not recorded which). All receptors derive from a woman in her twenties or thirties who had been exposed to COVID-19.

At least ten counts were recorded for this clone. The genes are TRBV9 and TRBJ2-4; TRBD2 matches at 7 bases. Trimming at V came to 2 bases and at J to 5 bases, leaving 7 bases not matched to a gene. Germline loops: CDR1 SGDLS, CDR2 YYNGEE. The CDR3 length is 15 residues. The CDR3 DNA reads as TGTGCCAGCAGCGTGGGGGGGAGTTACGAAAACATTCAGTACTTC. Its protein is CASSVGGSYENIQYF.

In this sample, this clone turned up once. V and J are TRBV19 and TRBJ1-6; D uncertain. Germline lookup yields CDR1 LNHDA and CDR2 SQIVND (reference sequence). Trimming left V 7 bases short and J 7 bases short, with 11 bases between. The length of the CDR3 is 13 residues. In DNA, the CDR3 is TGTGCCAGTACAGTAACAGAGAATTCACCCCTCCACTTT. Protein product: CASTVTENSPLHF.

CDR3 residues: CASGGFLQPQHF. The CDR3 DNA follows: TGTGCCAGCGGGGGCTTTCTTCAGCCCCAGCATTTT. This chain connects TRBV27 to TRBJ1-5; D possibly corresponds to TRBD1 (6 bases). Germline-derived CDR1 and CDR2 are MNHEY and SMNVEV (reference sequence). CDR3 size: 12 residues. Trimming took off 8 bases at V and 6 bases at J, with 11 bases between the two ends.

The V call is TRBV30, the J call TRBJ1-2; possibly TRBD1 for D (6 bases). The CDR3 loop spans 13 amino acids. Trimming took off 2 bases at V and 7 bases at J, with 14 bases between the two ends. Germline V gene sequence: CDR1 GTSNPN, CDR2 SVGIG (reference sequence). The DNA of the CDR3 is TGTGCCTGGAGTCCGGGGGGCGCGTTTGGCTACACCTTC. It encodes CAWSPGGAFGYTF.

The J gene is TRBJ1-1, the V gene TRBV9, with 12 bases fitting TRBD1. Germline V gives CDR1 SGDLS, CDR2 YYNGEE. Trimming took 3 bases from V and 6 from J; bases not matched to a gene: 9. This CDR3 is 16 amino acids long. The chain's CDR3 is CASSEGSGTGGPEAFF. Here the CDR3 DNA reads TGTGCCAGCAGCGAGGGATCCGGGACAGGGGGCCCTGAAGCTTTCTTT.

For the CDR3, the DNA is TGTGCCAGCAGCCCCCGCCAGGTATCGAACATTCAGTACTTC. This gives the protein CASSPRQVSNIQYF. The chain carries TRBV7-3 and TRBJ2-4, with D hard to call. The CDR3 has 14 residues. CDR1 and CDR2 (germline): SGHTA, FQGTGA. V lost 5 bases to trimming and J lost 7 bases, with 15 bases between them.

This clone has a handful of counts. It is unclear where the CDR3 begins or ends on the DNA, so no DNA is shown, and the CDR3 is as TCRdb lists it. The chain couples TRBV21-1 to TRBJ2-7; the table assigns TRBD1, which was not confirmed against the DNA. TRBV21-1 has pseudogene status. The CDR3 is 18 residues long, counting both termini. This CDR3 is CASSKRLWRGTGVYEQYF.

In this sample, this clone turned up once. This chain uses TRBV12-3 or TRBV12-4 with TRBJ1-4; TRBD1 might be the D (6 bases). The CDR3 contains 13 residues. V was trimmed by 2 bases and J by 8 bases, leaving 9 bases between them. CDR3 region: CASSLRTAEKLFF. The CDR3 bases are TGTGCCAGCAGTTTAAGGACAGCAGAAAAACTGTTTTTT.

This clone was seen only once. The chain has TRBV18 and TRBJ1-1; 10 bases map to TRBD1. J lost 3 bases, V lost 7 bases, and 2 bases had no gene match. CDR1 and CDR2 (germline): KGHSH, LQKENI. This CDR3 comprises 13 residues. The CDR3 coding sequence is TGTGCCAGCTTAGGACAGGGGGACACTGAAGCTTTCTTT. Translating it yields CASLGQGDTEAFF.

The V gene is TRBV5-1, the J gene TRBJ2-3; 11 positions match TRBD2. Unmatched junction bases numbered 14, after V lost 5 bases and J lost 6 bases. The V gene's germline CDR1 is SGHRS and CDR2 YFSETQ. The CDR3 sequence is 17 residues long. CDR3 in amino acids: CASSSGLADNRGDTQYF. CDR3 nucleotides: TGCGCCAGCAGTTCGGGACTAGCGGACAATAGGGGGGATACGCAGTATTTT.

V gene TRBV5-1 combines with J gene TRBJ2-7; 10 bases align to TRBD1. Germline-derived CDR1 and CDR2 are SGHRS and YFSETQ. The V and J ends lost 4 bases and 3 bases, in that order; junction bases with no gene match: 7. This CDR3 contains 15 residues. The CDR3 sequence is CASSRQRDRGYEQYF. CDR3 DNA sequence: TGCGCCAGCAGCCGGCAAAGGGACAGGGGCTACGAGCAGTACTTC.

V is TRBV28 and J is TRBJ2-7, with 8 positions matching TRBD1. After removal of 4 bases from V and 1 base from J, the junction contained 6 bases not matched to a gene. The germline CDR1 and CDR2 sequences are MDHEN and SYDVKM. The CDR3 loop spans 15 amino acids. The CDR3 loop is CASSSDRAVSYEQYF. The CDR3 DNA reads TGTGCCAGCAGTTCGGACAGGGCGGTTTCCTACGAGCAGTACTTC.

This chain connects TRBV25-1 to TRBJ2-1; 8 bases line up with TRBD1. The trim removed 4 bases at V and 8 bases at J, leaving 13 bases unmatched. CDR3 length: 16 amino acids. Germline CDR1 reads MGHDK; CDR2 reads SYGVNS. CDR3 amino acids: CASSAVTGGLLDEQFF. The DNA of the CDR3 is TGTGCCAGCAGTGCCGTTACAGGGGGATTGCTCGATGAGCAGTTCTTC.

The chain combines TRBV27 with TRBJ2-3; no reliable D call. Germline V gene lookup returns CDR1 MNHEY and CDR2 SMNVEV (reference sequence). This CDR3 contains 13 residues. Between the trimmed V and J ends, which lost 6 bases and 2 bases, there was a span of 9 bases. CDR3 protein: CASRTLNTDTQYF. The CDR3 bases are TGTGCCAGCAGGACACTTAACACAGATACGCAGTATTTT.

The V gene is TRBV4-2, the J gene TRBJ2-7; 10 bases match TRBD2. This CDR3 comprises 18 residues. The germline V gene encodes CDR1 LGHNA and CDR2 YNFKEQ. V trimming: 0 bases; J trimming: 0 bases; junction bases outside the gene matches: 8. The CDR3 nucleotides are TGTGCCAGCAGCCAAGATAACCCACTAGCGGGAAGCTCCTACGAGCAGTACTTC. This gives the protein CASSQDNPLAGSSYEQYF.

This clone has more than one count but fewer than ten. The chain links TRBV4-3 to TRBJ2-2; 8 bases map to TRBD2. Germline V gene data show CDR1 as LGHNA and CDR2 as YSLEER. CDR3 length: 14 amino acids. V lost 4 bases and J lost 7; bases outside the gene matches: 5. The CDR3 is CASSRTSRGGELFF. CDR3 coding DNA: TGCGCCAGCAGCCGGACTAGCAGGGGCGGGGAGCTGTTTTTT.

The chain combines TRBV20-1 with TRBJ1-1; no clear D gene. Germline values: CDR1 DFQATT, CDR2 SNEGSKA (reference sequence). With 3 bases removed from V and 7 bases from J, the gap between germline ends came to 6 bases. This CDR3 contains 10 residues. Here the CDR3 reads CSASILEAFF. The DNA for the CDR3 is TGCAGTGCTAGTATTCTTGAAGCTTTCTTT.

The rearrangement uses TRBV7-9 and TRBJ1-5; D gene unclear. Trimming left V 5 bases short and J 5 bases short, with 16 bases between. CDR1 and CDR2 from the germline V gene are SEHNR and FQNEAQ (reference sequence). The CDR3 length is 15 residues. CDR3 in amino acids: CASSKSDGLYQPQHF. Here the CDR3 DNA reads TGTGCCAGCAGCAAAAGCGACGGACTCTATCAGCCCCAGCATTTT. The variable domain in full, with the rest retrieved from reference TRBV7-9 and TRBJ1-5, is DTGVSQNPRHKITKRGQNVTFRCDPISEHNRLYWYRQTLGQGPEFLTYFQNEAQLEKSRLLSDRFSAERPKGSFSTLEIQRTEQGDSAMYLCASSKSDGLYQPQHFGDGTRLSIL.

This clone was picked up one time. The rearrangement uses TRBV10-3 and TRBJ2-7, with D possibly matching TRBD1 (6 bases). Germline CDR1 reads ENHRY; CDR2 reads SYGVKD. This CDR3 has 14 amino acids. The germline V and J ends were trimmed by 1 base and 8 bases, with 15 bases remaining between them. For the CDR3, the DNA is TGTGCCATCAGTGAGTGGCAGGGGTCCAGCCAGCAGTACTTC. It translates to CAISEWQGSSQQYF.

The gene calls are TRBV5-1 and TRBJ2-1; D may be TRBD2 (6 bases). V dropped 4 bases and J dropped 10 bases, with 21 bases sitting between them. From germline, CDR1 is SGHRS and CDR2 YFSETQ. This CDR3 spans 15 amino acids. DNA of the CDR3: TGCGCCAGCAGCCTCCGTCCGGGACTGGGTGGGGAGCAGTTCTTC. It specifies CASSLRPGLGGEQFF. The variable domain in full, with the rest retrieved from reference TRBV5-1 and TRBJ2-1, is KAGVTQTPRYLIKTRGQQVTLSCSPISGHRSVSWYQQTPGQGLQFLFEYFSETQRNKGNFPGRFSGRQFSNSRSEMNVSTLELGDSALYLCASSLRPGLGGEQFFGPGTRLTVL.

The genes are TRBV30 and TRBJ1-6; 7 bases align to TRBD1. This CDR3 is 13 amino acids long. V dropped 5 bases and J dropped 4; count of bases not matched to a gene: 2. Per germline, CDR1 GTSNPN and CDR2 SVGIG (reference sequence). CDR3 region: CAWVGQYNSPLHF. The CDR3 region has the DNA TGTGCCTGGGTGGGACAGTATAATTCACCCCTCCACTTT.

The CDR3 nucleotides read TGTGCCAGCCCGGGGATCGGGCAGCCCCAGCATTTT. It specifies CASPGIGQPQHF. The V call is TRBV6-5, the J call TRBJ1-5; D remains ambiguous. Germline V gene sequence: CDR1 MNHEY, CDR2 SVGAGI. V was clipped by 8 bases and J by 7 bases, with 12 bases between them. CDR3 length equals 12 residues.

This clone has just a few counts. This chain uses TRBV4-3 with TRBJ2-5; weak D call: TRBD1 (6 bases). V lost 0 bases to trimming and J lost 5 bases, with 13 bases between them. There are 15 residues in the CDR3. CDR1 is LGHNA and CDR2 is YSLEER in the germline V gene. The CDR3 reads CASSQEQGSYETQYF. In DNA form, the CDR3 reads TGCGCCAGCAGCCAAGAACAGGGTAGTTATGAGACCCAGTACTTC.

The chain combines TRBV6-4 with TRBJ1-2; 9 bases line up with TRBD1. The germline V gene has CDR1 MRHNA and CDR2 SNTAGT. V trimming: 3 bases; J trimming: 8 bases; junction bases outside the gene matches: 4. The CDR3 runs 13 residues. CDR3 nucleotide sequence: TGTGCCAGCAGTGATACAGGGGGCTACGGCTACACCTTC. As protein: CASSDTGGYGYTF.

The genes are TRBV5-6 and TRBJ2-5; 9 nucleotides agree with TRBD1. CDR3 length equals 15 residues. V gave up 5 bases and J gave up 4 bases; unmatched junction bases: 9. In germline, CDR1 is SGHDT, CDR2 YYEEEE. The chain's CDR3 is CASRKSQGARETQYF. The CDR3 nucleotides read TGTGCCAGCAGAAAATCACAGGGGGCTCGAGAGACCCAGTACTTC.

The rearrangement joins TRBV27 to TRBJ2-1; tentative D call: TRBD2 (7 bases). CDR1 is MNHEY, CDR2 SMNVEV, per germline (reference sequence). Trimming took 2 bases from V and 5 from J, leaving 19 bases between them. This CDR3 comprises 17 residues. CDR3 region: CASSLLLMGGRNNEQFF. CDR3 coding DNA: TGTGCCAGCAGTTTACTCTTGATGGGGGGGCGAAACAATGAGCAGTTCTTC.